This record covers a single T cell receptor beta chain. Its antigen is not identified. Trimming took off 7 bases at V and 0 bases at J, with 10 bases between the two ends. Germline V gives CDR1 MDHEN, CDR2 SYDVKM. The CDR3 has 14 amino acids. Two lung cancer pathologists independently confirmed each histologic diagnosis. This sample stems from a study of immune evolution from preneoplasia to lung adenocarcinoma. Study-wide background: HLA loss of heterozygosity: over 5.5% AIS, about 15% MIA, about 30% ADC, none AAH. Findings of the study overall: Later-stage lesions appeared to have more T cells, more diversity, less clonality.

TCRdb keeps only in-frame clones here, not all; method: immunoSEQ multiplex PCR. The table has 2,500 to 3,000 clones, about 88% seen once; the top ten hold about 4.5%. The J gene is TRBJ1-3, the V gene TRBV28; D gene ambiguous. This TCR came from a person aged 70 to 80 with invasive lung adenocarcinoma. The sequencing sample was made of FFPE invasive lung adenocarcinoma tissue. CDR3 sequence: CASTDYSSGNTIYF. CDR3 bases: TGTGCCAGCACCGACTACAGCTCTGGAAACACCATATATTTT.